This TCR beta chain was identified in a study of blood T cell repertoires in COVID-19. Background on the study: PBMCs, B-cell-depleted T cells, or T cells were the source of the cDNA or gDNA that made up the material.

Assay used: immunoSEQ multiplex PCR; TCRdb lists only in-frame clones, some missing. The data contain about 100,000 clones, over 75% of them singletons. CDR3 length: 16 amino acids. Germline loops: CDR1 ENHRY, CDR2 SYGVKD. V lost 5 bases to trimming and J lost 6 bases; unmatched junction nucleotides: 9. This receptor was obtained from a woman aged 70-85 years with acute or convalescent COVID-19. The V gene is TRBV10-3, the J gene TRBJ1-5, with TRBD1 matching 11 bases. The sequencing sample was made of peripheral blood. The CDR3 nucleotides are TGTGCCATCAGTCCGGGACAGGGGGTCGGGGTTCAGCCCCAGCATTTT. Its protein product is CAISPGQGVGVQPQHF.